These 5 T cell receptor beta chains were all obtained from the same sample, sequenced in a study of shared clonotypes between healthy human individuals. Repertoires were generated with immunoSEQ multiplex PCR, while TCRdb's copy carries only in-frame clones and drops some. In the table there are fewer than 3 million clones, 85% to 95% of which are singletons. Input material: naive CD4+ T cells from PBMCs. Indicated subset: CD45RA+ positively selected. These receptors came from a man between 18 and 35 years old in good health. Some clones in this sample may be carry-over from other donors' samples.

With respect to this clone: This sample includes further DNA sequences coding for the same CDR3. V gene TRBV29-1 combines with J gene TRBJ2-5, with 11 bases lining up with TRBD2. Germline loops: CDR1 SQVTM, CDR2 ANQGSEA. The CDR3 covers 12 residues. V lost 4 bases, J lost 5 bases, and 0 bases stayed unmatched. This chain's CDR3 is CSVVAGGETQYF. The DNA for the CDR3 is TGCAGCGTTGTAGCGGGAGGGGAGACCCAGTACTTC.

This chain links TRBV19 with TRBJ1-5; 7 bases are a match to TRBD1. Germline values: CDR1 LNHDA, CDR2 SQIVND (reference sequence). The V segment lost 7 bases and the J segment 4 bases; nucleotides outside the gene matches: 13. The CDR3 consists of 16 residues. The CDR3 spells CASTLPGGGRNQPQHF. CDR3 nucleotides: TGTGCCAGTACCCTCCCAGGGGGGGGGCGAAATCAGCCCCAGCATTTT.

The V call is TRBV6-1, the J call TRBJ2-7; D might be TRBD1 or TRBD2, each matching 5 bases. Germline V gene lookup returns CDR1 MNHNS and CDR2 SASEGT. V gave up 5 bases and J gave up 0 bases, with 14 bases separating them. The CDR3 consists of 15 residues. The CDR3 loop is CASSQGTGNSYEQYF. As DNA, the CDR3 is TGTGCCAGCAGTCAAGGGACCGGGAACTCCTACGAGCAGTACTTC.

V and J are TRBV9 and TRBJ2-2; TRBD1 aligns across 9 bases. V lost 4 bases to trimming and J lost 5 bases; unmatched junction nucleotides: 9. The CDR3 runs to 16 residues. The germline CDR1 and CDR2 sequences are SGDLS and YYNGEE. For the CDR3, the DNA is TGTGCCAGCAGCACTCGAGACAGGGGGTTGACCGGGGAGCTGTTTTTT. The encoded protein is CASSTRDRGLTGELFF.

This clone was found once. The same CDR3 can be traced to other DNA sequences in this sample. The chain carries TRBV18 and TRBJ2-3, with TRBD2 matching over 9 bases. Germline CDR1 is KGHSH and CDR2 is LQKENI. This CDR3 is built from 15 residues. The ends lost 1 base at V and 2 bases at J; junction bases unmatched: 1. CDR3 region: CASSPLAGATDTQYF. The CDR3 nucleotides are TGTGCCAGCTCACCACTAGCGGGAGCCACAGATACGCAGTATTTT.